This T cell receptor (beta chain) was found in a study of T cell responses to AZD1222 COVID-19 vaccine. The study, taken as a whole, reports: There were repertoire samples only from the period after the peak T cell response.

This clone was recorded only once. No antigen is known for it. Data came from immunoSEQ multiplex PCR; TCRdb stores just in-frame clones and leaves some out. This table has 130,000 to 150,000 clones, over 80% appearing once. The input for sequencing was peripheral blood, taken 28 days after the second AZD1222 dose. The TCR was taken from an adult who received the AZD1222 COVID-19 vaccine.

The CDR3 region has the DNA TGTGCCAGTAGCCCGCGGGGCGGTGACTACGAGCAGTACTTC. This codes for CASSPRGGDYEQYF. This chain links TRBV19 with TRBJ2-7; D perhaps matches TRBD2 (6 bases). The CDR3 loop spans 14 amino acids. CDR1 is LNHDA, CDR2 SQIVND, per germline (reference sequence). Trimming shortened V by 6 bases and J by 3 bases, and 15 bases separated the two germline ends.